This T cell receptor beta chain was recorded in a study of beta chain features in type 1 diabetes. There are a few counts of this clone. Its antigen is currently unknown. The junction departs from the called germline gene at one end, perhaps through a read error. Overall study findings and caveats: Shortening that was moderate but significant affected the TCRB CDR3s of Type 1 diabetes patients in all four CD4+ subsets. Sequencing used cDNA, and cells with high TCR expression could therefore be over-represented. Any PCR bias toward short templates would affect both groups alike. Healthy donors had naive, central memory and Treg TCRB repertoires that appeared less similar than those seen among patients.

The isolated RNA, all of it, was reverse transcribed, so expressed TCRB transcripts were what got sequenced. Using immunoSEQ multiplex PCR, the repertoire was profiled, and TCRdb retains in-frame clones only, with some absent. The data show about 240,000 clones, with roughly 14% seen just once and almost 0.02% held by the top ten. CDR3 length: 16 residues. CDR1 SGHAT and CDR2 FQNNGV come from the germline V gene. V and J are TRBV11-2 and TRBJ2-7; D possibly corresponds to TRBD1 (5 bases). This sequence was found in a man aged 25 to 40 with type 1 diabetes. Specimen: naive CD4+ T cells from blood. The CDR3: CASSLGSGPGIYEQYF. As DNA, the CDR3 is TGTGCCAGCAGTTTAGGGTCTGGGCCAGGGATATACGAGCAGTACTTC.